This passage covers 5 T cell receptor beta chains from one sample sequenced in a study of CD8 T cells in Susac syndrome. It was with random hexamers that about 0.45 to 1 ug RNA was reverse transcribed. MiXCR was run by TCRdb on the immunoSEQ multiplex PCR reads, yielding one entry per CDR3 protein. Of roughly 150,000 distinct CDR3 sequences detected, approximately 94% appear once; the ten largest clones hold 0.065% to 0.095%. The sequenced sample consisted of CD4+ T cells from PBMCs. The receptors were sampled from a human donor with Susac syndrome.

The V gene is TRBV28, the J gene TRBJ2-3; D unclear. The germline V gene has CDR1 MDHEN and CDR2 SYDVKM. With 8 bases removed from V and 4 bases from J, the gap between germline ends came to 10 bases. This CDR3 comprises 12 residues. The CDR3 loop reads CASQSPPDTQYF. The CDR3 nucleotides are TGTGCCAGCCAGAGTCCCCCAGATACGCAGTATTTT.

V is TRBV20-1 and J is TRBJ2-1; D might be TRBD1 or TRBD2, each matching 5 bases. The germline V and J ends were trimmed by 6 bases and 0 bases, with 18 bases remaining between them. Germline-derived CDR1 and CDR2 are DFQATT and SNEGSKA (reference sequence). The CDR3 runs to 16 residues. The CDR3 region is CSAFDSLGISYNEQFF. The CDR3 DNA reads as TGCAGTGCCTTCGACAGTCTCGGGATCTCCTACAATGAGCAGTTCTTC.

The V and J genes are TRBV20-1 and TRBJ1-5; TRBD1 is a possible D gene (5 bases). The CDR3 has 15 amino acids. Germline CDR1 and CDR2: DFQATT and SNEGSKA (reference sequence). V lost 0 bases to trimming and J lost 7 bases, with 16 bases between them. CDR3 bases: TGCAGTGCTAGAGATAGGCGCAGGGAGGACCAGCCCCAGCATTTT. It encodes CSARDRRREDQPQHF.

The rearrangement links TRBV5-1 to TRBJ1-5; a possible D gene is TRBD1 (5 bases). The CDR3 has 16 amino acids. V was pared by 3 bases and J by 6 bases, with 19 bases between. Germline assignment: CDR1 SGHRS and CDR2 YFSETQ. The CDR3 sequence is CASSSYGTRSSQPQHF. CDR3 nucleotide sequence: TGCGCCAGCAGCTCATACGGGACGAGGAGCTCTCAGCCCCAGCATTTT.

This sequence joins TRBV11-2 and TRBJ2-7; D remains ambiguous. V was trimmed by 5 bases and J by 0 bases, leaving 11 bases between them. This CDR3 spans 14 amino acids. CDR1 SGHAT and CDR2 FQNNGV come from the germline V gene. The CDR3 nucleotides are TGTGCCAGCAGCGCGCAGTCGAGCTCCTACGAGCAGTACTTC. As protein: CASSAQSSSYEQYF.